The 12 T cell receptor beta chains in this list originate from one sample, sequenced in a study of blood T cell repertoires in COVID-19. This table comes from immunoSEQ multiplex PCR, and its TCRdb copy is limited to in-frame clones, with some not included. This sample yields some 510,000 clones, of which around nine tenths are seen a single time; 1.5% to 2% belongs to the top ten. Sequencing was done on a sample of PBMCs or T cells enriched from blood (not recorded which). These receptors were collected from a woman between 35 and 50 years old who had recovered from COVID-19.

The J gene is TRBJ2-5, the V gene TRBV10-3; D is perhaps TRBD1 (5 bases). The CDR3 totals 13 residues. V shed 10 bases and J shed 5 bases, with 17 bases lying between them. The germline gives CDR1 ENHRY, CDR2 SYGVKD. CDR3 coding DNA: TGTGCCACCACGGCAGGGATGGGGGAGACCCAGTACTTC. Protein sequence: CATTAGMGETQYF.

CDR3 in amino acids: CASSQKWTGHQPQHF. CDR3 in DNA: TGCGCCAGCAGCCAGAAATGGACAGGGCATCAGCCCCAGCATTTT. The chain links TRBV4-3 to TRBJ1-5; 8 bases line up with TRBD1. CDR3 length: 15 residues. Germline assignment: CDR1 LGHNA and CDR2 YSLEER. Losses at the gene ends were 3 bases for V and 5 bases for J; bases not matched to a gene: 6.

V usage is TRBV19 and J usage is TRBJ2-7, with D possibly being TRBD2 (5 bases). The CDR3 runs 13 residues. Germline loops: CDR1 LNHDA, CDR2 SQIVND (reference sequence). The V end was cut by 4 bases, the J end by 2 bases, with 9 bases between. The CDR3 sequence is CASSKDGAYEQYF. CDR3 DNA: TGTGCCAGTAGTAAGGACGGGGCCTACGAGCAGTACTTC.

Ten or more counts support this clone. This chain connects TRBV27 to TRBJ2-7; D may be TRBD1 (6 bases). This CDR3 has 16 residues. Trimming removed 0 bases from V and 1 base from J, with 13 bases in between. The V gene's germline CDR1 is MNHEY and CDR2 SMNVEV (reference sequence). CDR3 in DNA: TGTGCCAGCAGTTTATCCGGCAGGGGTGGGTCCTACGAGCAGTACTTC. Translation: CASSLSGRGGSYEQYF.

The V call is TRBV7-2, the J call TRBJ2-2; D possibly corresponds to TRBD1 (5 bases). Per the germline V gene, CDR1 is SGHTA and CDR2 is FQGNSA. The CDR3 is 16 residues long. V lost 1 base and J 5 bases, leaving 14 bases between the germline ends. The CDR3 nucleotides are TGTGCCAGCAGCTTAGATGTAGGGGTCGGGACCGGGGAGCTGTTTTTT. Translating it yields CASSLDVGVGTGELFF.

The rearrangement joins TRBV7-2 to TRBJ2-1, with D possibly matching TRBD2 (5 bases). V dropped 2 bases and J dropped 3 bases, with 8 bases sitting between them. Germline loops: CDR1 SGHTA, CDR2 FQGNSA. The CDR3 is 14 residues long. In DNA, the CDR3 is TGTGCCAGCAGCTTAACTAGTTTCTACAATGAGCAGTTCTTC. Translation: CASSLTSFYNEQFF.

The V call is TRBV7-9, the J call TRBJ2-1, with 13 positions matching TRBD2. The V gene's germline CDR1 is SEHNR and CDR2 FQNEAQ (reference sequence). CDR3 length: 15 residues. Germline trimming cut 5 bases from V and 10 bases from J; bases unmatched to any gene: 8. In DNA, the CDR3 is TGTGCCAGCAGCATCGGACTAGCGGGAGTAGGGGAGCAGTTCTTC. Its protein is CASSIGLAGVGEQFF.

This chain links TRBV2 with TRBJ2-2, with D possibly matching TRBD1 (5 bases). The CDR3 consists of 12 residues. The germline gives CDR1 SNHLY, CDR2 FYNNEI. The V and J ends lost 7 bases and 5 bases respectively, with 8 bases between them. CDR3 protein: CASNKGTGELFF. In DNA form, the CDR3 reads TGTGCCAGCAATAAGGGGACCGGGGAGCTGTTTTTT.

V is TRBV7-8 and J is TRBJ1-1; maybe TRBD1 (5 bases). Per the germline V gene, CDR1 is SGHVS and CDR2 is FQNEAQ. V lost 5 bases and J lost 8, with 12 bases in between. The CDR3 length is 12 residues. CDR3 DNA sequence: TGTGCCAGCAGCCGTTGGGGGGAAGAAGCTTTCTTT. Translation gives CASSRWGEEAFF.

The chain joins TRBV14 to TRBJ2-1; TRBD2 aligns across 13 bases. The length of the CDR3 is 16 residues. V shed 4 bases and J 8 bases; nucleotides not matched to a gene: 8. The germline gives CDR1 SGHDN, CDR2 FVKESK. The CDR3 DNA reads TGTGCCAGCAGCCTGGGACTAGCGGGGAGAGGGGATGAGCAGTTCTTC. Protein: CASSLGLAGRGDEQFF.

This chain links TRBV5-1 with TRBJ2-1, with D possibly being TRBD1 (5 bases). V was trimmed by 4 bases and J by 10 bases, leaving 15 bases between them. Germline CDR1 is SGHRS and CDR2 is YFSETQ. The CDR3 consists of 13 residues. The CDR3 protein is CASSPQGSDEQFF. Written as DNA, the CDR3 is TGCGCCAGCAGCCCTCAGGGTTCCGACGAGCAGTTCTTC.

The gene calls are TRBV29-1 and TRBJ1-1, with a weak D call TRBD1 (5 bases). The length of the CDR3 is 13 residues. Germline assignment: CDR1 SQVTM and CDR2 ANQGSEA. Trimming removed 6 bases from V and 6 bases from J, with 17 bases in between. The CDR3 loop is CSVLPGDFAEAFF. The CDR3 nucleotides read TGCAGCGTCCTCCCGGGGGATTTCGCTGAAGCTTTCTTT.